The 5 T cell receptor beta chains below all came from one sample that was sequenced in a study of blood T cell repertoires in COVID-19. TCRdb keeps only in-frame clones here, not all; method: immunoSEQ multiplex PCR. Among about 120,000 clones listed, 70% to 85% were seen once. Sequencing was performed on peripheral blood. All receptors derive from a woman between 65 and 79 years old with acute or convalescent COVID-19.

The CDR3 coding sequence is TGTGCCAGCAGCTTGGAGGGGGACAGGGGCAATTCACCCCTCCACTTT. Translated, it gives CASSLEGDRGNSPLHF. This chain links TRBV5-4 with TRBJ1-6; 10 nucleotides match TRBD1. Germline trimming cut 0 bases from V and 7 bases from J; bases unmatched to any gene: 4. This CDR3 has 16 residues. The germline gives CDR1 SGHNT, CDR2 YYREEE (reference sequence).

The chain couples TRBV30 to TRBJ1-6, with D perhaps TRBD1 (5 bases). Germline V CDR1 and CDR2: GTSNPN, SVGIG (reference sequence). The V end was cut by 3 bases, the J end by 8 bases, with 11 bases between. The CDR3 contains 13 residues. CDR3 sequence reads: CAWRGLLDSPLHF. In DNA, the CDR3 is TGTGCCTGGAGGGGACTATTGGATTCACCCCTCCACTTT. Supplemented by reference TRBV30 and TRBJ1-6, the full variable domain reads SQTIHQWPATLVQPVGSPLSLECTVEGTSNPNLYWYRQAAGRGLQLLFYSVGIGQISSEVPQNLSASRPQDRQFILSSKKLLLSDSGFYLCAWRGLLDSPLHFGNGTRLTVT.

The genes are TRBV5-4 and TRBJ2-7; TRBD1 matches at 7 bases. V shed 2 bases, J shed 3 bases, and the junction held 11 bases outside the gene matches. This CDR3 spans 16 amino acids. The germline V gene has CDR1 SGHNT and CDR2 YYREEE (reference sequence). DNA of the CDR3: TGTGCCAGCAGCTTCCAATTGAGGGGGCCTCGCTACGAGCAGTACGTC. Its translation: CASSFQLRGPRYEQYV.

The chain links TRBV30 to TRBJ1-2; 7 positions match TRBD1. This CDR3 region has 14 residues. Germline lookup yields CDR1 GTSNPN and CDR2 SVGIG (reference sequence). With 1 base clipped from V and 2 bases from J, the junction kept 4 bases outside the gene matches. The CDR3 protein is CAWSAPGQNYGYTF. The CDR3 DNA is TGTGCCTGGAGTGCCCCGGGACAGAACTATGGCTACACCTTC.

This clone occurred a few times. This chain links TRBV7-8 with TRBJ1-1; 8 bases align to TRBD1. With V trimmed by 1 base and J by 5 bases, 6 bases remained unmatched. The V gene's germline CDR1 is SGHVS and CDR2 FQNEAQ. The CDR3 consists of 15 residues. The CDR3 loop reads CASSLVPGGETEAFF. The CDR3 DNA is TGTGCCAGCAGCTTAGTGCCAGGGGGCGAGACTGAAGCTTTCTTT.